The source of this T cell receptor beta chain is a study of metastatic and nonmetastatic thyroid tumors. This clone occurred many times. The same CDR3 is also encoded by other DNA sequences in this sample. This CDR3 region has 13 residues. The ends were cut back, 3 bases at V and 3 bases at J, with 6 bases in the middle. Germline CDR1 is SGDLS and CDR2 is YYNGEE. TCRdb reprocessed the PCR reads using MiXCR. The sample has tens of thousands of clones, 9% to 14% seen once; the top ten hold around 9.7%. Ahead of thyroid surgery, no patient had received treatment of any kind. The receptor comes from a male donor with papillary thyroid cancer or a benign thyroid nodule (not recorded which). Some clones in this sample may be carry-over from other donors' samples. Sequencing used blood. This rearrangement joins TRBV9 to TRBJ2-2, with D unresolved. The CDR3, as DNA: TGTGCCAGCAGCGCACGAGACACCGGGGAGCTGTTTTTT. Translation gives CASSARDTGELFF.